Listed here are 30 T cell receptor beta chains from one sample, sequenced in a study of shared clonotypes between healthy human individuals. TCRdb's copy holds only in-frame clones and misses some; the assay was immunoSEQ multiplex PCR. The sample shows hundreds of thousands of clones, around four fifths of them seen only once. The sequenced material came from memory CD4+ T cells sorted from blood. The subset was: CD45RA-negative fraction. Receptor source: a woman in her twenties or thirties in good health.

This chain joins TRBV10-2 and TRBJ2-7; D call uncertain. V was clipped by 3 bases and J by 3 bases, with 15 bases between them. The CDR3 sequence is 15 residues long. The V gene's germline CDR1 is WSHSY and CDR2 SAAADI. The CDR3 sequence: CASSDPPEARYEQYF. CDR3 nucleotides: TGCGCCAGCAGTGACCCGCCCGAGGCACGCTACGAGCAGTACTTC.

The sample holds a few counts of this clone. This chain's CDR3 is CASTLSQGTGQPQHF. The CDR3 bases are TGTGCCAGTACCCTATCACAGGGAACTGGTCAGCCCCAGCATTTT. The rearrangement joins TRBV19 to TRBJ1-5, with D possibly matching TRBD1 (6 bases). V was trimmed by 7 bases and J by 6 bases, leaving 19 bases between them. The V gene's germline CDR1 is LNHDA and CDR2 SQIVND (reference sequence). The CDR3 runs 15 residues.

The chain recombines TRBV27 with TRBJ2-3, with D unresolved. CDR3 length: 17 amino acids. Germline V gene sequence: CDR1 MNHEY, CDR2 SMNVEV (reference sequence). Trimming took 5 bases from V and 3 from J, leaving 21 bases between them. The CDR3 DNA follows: TGTGCCAGCAGTGTCGATTTCTTCAGCGTGGGGACAGATACGCAGTATTTT. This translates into CASSVDFFSVGTDTQYF.

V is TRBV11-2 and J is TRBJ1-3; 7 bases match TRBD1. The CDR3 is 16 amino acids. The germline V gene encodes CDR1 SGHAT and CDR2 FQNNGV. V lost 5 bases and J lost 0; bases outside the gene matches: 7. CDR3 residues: CASSRGQLFSGNTIYF. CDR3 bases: TGTGCCAGCAGCCGGGGACAGCTCTTCTCTGGAAACACCATATATTTT.

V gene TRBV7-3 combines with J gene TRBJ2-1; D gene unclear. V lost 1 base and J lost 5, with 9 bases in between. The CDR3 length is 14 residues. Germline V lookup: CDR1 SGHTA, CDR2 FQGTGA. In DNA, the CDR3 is TGTGCCAGCAGCTTAAGTAGGTCCCACAATGAGCAGTTCTTC. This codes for CASSLSRSHNEQFF. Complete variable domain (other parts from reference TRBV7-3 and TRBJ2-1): GAGVSQTPSNKVTEKGKYVELRCDPISGHTALYWYRQSLGQGPEFLIYFQGTGAADDSGLPNDRFFAVRPEGSVSTLKIQRTERGDSAVYLCASSLSRSHNEQFFGPGTRLTVL.

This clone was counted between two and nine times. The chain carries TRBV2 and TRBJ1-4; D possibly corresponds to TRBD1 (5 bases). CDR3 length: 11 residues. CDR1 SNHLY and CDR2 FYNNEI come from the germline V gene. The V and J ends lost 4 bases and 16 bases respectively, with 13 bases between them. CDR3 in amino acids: CASSGFERGFF. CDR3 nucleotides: TGTGCCAGCAGTGGGTTCGAGAGGGGGTTTTTT.

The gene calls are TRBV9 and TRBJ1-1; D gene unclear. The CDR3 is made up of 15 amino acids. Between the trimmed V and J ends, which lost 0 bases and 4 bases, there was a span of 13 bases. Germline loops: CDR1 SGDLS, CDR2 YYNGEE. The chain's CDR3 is CASSVVPGLTTEAFF. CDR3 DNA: TGTGCCAGCAGCGTAGTCCCAGGTCTGACCACTGAAGCTTTCTTT.

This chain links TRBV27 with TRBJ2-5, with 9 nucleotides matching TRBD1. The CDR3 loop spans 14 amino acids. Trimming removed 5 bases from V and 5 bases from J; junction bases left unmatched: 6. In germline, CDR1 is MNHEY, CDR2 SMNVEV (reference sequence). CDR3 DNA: TGTGCCAGCAGTAGGGGACAGGGCGTCGAGACCCAGTACTTC. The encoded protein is CASSRGQGVETQYF.

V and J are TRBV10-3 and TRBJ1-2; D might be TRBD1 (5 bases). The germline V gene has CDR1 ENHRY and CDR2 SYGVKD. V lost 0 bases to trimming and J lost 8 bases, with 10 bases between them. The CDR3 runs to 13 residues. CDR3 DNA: TGTGCCATCAGTGAGTCGAGCTCAGGGGGCTACACCTTC. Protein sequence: CAISESSSGGYTF.

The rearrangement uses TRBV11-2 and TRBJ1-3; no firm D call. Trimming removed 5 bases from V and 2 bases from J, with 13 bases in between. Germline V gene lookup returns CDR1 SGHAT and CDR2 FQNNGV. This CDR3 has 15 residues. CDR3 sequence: CASSPTAGPGNTIYF. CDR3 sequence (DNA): TGTGCCAGCAGCCCTACGGCAGGCCCTGGAAACACCATATATTTT. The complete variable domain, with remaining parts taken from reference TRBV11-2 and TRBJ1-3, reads EAGVAQSPRYKIIEKRQSVAFWCNPISGHATLYWYQQILGQGPKLLIQFQNNGVVDDSQLPKDRFSAERLKGVDSTLKIQPAKLEDSAVYLCASSPTAGPGNTIYFGEGSWLTVV.

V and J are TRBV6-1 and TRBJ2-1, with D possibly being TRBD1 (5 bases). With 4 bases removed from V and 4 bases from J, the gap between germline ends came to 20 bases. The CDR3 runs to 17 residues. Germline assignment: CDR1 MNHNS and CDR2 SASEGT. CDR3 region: CASSARPGHLPYNEQFF. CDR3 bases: TGTGCCAGCAGTGCCAGACCAGGACATCTACCTTACAATGAGCAGTTCTTC.

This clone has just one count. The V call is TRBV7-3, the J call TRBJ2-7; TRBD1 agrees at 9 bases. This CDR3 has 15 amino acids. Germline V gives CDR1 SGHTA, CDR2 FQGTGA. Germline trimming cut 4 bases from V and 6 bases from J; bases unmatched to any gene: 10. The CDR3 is CASSSTGTGISEQYF. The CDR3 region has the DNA TGTGCCAGCAGCTCGACCGGGACAGGGATTTCCGAGCAGTACTTC. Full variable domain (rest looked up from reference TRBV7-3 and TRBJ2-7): GAGVSQTPSNKVTEKGKYVELRCDPISGHTALYWYRQSLGQGPEFLIYFQGTGAADDSGLPNDRFFAVRPEGSVSTLKIQRTERGDSAVYLCASSSTGTGISEQYFGPGTRLTVT.

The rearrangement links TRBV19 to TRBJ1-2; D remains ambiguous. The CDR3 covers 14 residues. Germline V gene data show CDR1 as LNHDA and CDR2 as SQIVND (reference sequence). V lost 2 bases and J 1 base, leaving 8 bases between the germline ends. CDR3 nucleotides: TGTGCCAGTAGTATATATGGGATTAACTATGGCTACACCTTC. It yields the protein CASSIYGINYGYTF.

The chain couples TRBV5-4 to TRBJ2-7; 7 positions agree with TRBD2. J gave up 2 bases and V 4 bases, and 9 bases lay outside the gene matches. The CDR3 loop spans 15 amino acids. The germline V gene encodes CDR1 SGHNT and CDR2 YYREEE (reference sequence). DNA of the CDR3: TGTGCCAGCAGCGGGCTAGCGGATCCCCCCTACGAGCAGTACTTC. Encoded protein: CASSGLADPPYEQYF.

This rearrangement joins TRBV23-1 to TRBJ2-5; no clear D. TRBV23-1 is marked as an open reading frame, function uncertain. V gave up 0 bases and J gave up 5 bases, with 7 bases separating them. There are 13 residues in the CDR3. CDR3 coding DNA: TGCGCCAGCAGTCAATCCCAGTGGGAGACCCAGTACTTC. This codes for CASSQSQWETQYF.

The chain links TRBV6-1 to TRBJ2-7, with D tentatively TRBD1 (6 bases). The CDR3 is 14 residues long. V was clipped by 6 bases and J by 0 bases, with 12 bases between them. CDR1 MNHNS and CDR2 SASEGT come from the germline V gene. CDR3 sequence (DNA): TGTGCCAGCAGATGGGACAACTACTCCTACGAGCAGTACTTC. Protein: CASRWDNYSYEQYF.

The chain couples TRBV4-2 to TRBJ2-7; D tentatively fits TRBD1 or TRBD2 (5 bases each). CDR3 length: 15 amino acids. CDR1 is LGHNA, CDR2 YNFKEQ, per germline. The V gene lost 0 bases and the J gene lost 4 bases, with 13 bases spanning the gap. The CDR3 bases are TGTGCCAGCAGCCAAGATATTGGGACGGAGTACGAGCAGTACTTC. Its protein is CASSQDIGTEYEQYF.

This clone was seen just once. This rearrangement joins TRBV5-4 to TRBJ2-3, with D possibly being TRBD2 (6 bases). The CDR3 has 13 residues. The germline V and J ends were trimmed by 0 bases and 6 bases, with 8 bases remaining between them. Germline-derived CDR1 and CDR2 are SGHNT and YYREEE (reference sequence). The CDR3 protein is CASSLGGDDTQYF. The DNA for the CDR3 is TGTGCCAGCAGCTTGGGGGGGGATGATACGCAGTATTTT.

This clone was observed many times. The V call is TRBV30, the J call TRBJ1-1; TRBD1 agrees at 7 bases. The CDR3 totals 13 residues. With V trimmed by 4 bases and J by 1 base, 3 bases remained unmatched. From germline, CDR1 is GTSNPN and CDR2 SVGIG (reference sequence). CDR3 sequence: CAWTGQANTEAFF. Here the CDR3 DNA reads TGTGCCTGGACTGGACAGGCGAACACTGAAGCTTTCTTT.

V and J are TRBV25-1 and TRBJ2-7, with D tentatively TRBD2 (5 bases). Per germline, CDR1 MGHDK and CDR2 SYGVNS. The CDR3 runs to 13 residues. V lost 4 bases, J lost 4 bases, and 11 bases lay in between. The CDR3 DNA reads TGTGCCAGCAGTGCACCCGCGGGTTACGAGCAGTACTTC. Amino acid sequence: CASSAPAGYEQYF.

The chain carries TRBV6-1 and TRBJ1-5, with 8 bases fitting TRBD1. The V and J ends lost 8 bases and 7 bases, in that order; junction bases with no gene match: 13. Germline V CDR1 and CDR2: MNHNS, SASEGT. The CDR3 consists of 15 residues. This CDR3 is CASLWKGGQAQPQHF. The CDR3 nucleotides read TGTGCCAGCTTGTGGAAGGGGGGACAGGCCCAGCCCCAGCATTTT.

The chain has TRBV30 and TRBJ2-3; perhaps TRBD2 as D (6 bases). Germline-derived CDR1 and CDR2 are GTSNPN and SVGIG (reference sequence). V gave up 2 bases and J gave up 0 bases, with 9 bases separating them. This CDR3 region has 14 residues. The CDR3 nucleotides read TGTGCCTGGAGTATGGGGGGAAGCACAGATACGCAGTATTTT. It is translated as CAWSMGGSTDTQYF.

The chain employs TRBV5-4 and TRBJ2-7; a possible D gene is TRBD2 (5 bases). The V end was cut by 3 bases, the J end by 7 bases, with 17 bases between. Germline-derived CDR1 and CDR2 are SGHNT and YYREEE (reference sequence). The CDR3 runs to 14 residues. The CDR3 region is CASSYWTGYGEQYF. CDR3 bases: TGTGCCAGCAGCTACTGGACGGGGTATGGGGAGCAGTACTTC. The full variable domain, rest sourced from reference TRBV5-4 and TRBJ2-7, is ETGVTQSPTHLIKTRGQQVTLRCSSQSGHNTVSWYQQALGQGPQFIFQYYREEENGRGNFPPRFSGLQFPNYSSELNVNALELDDSALYLCASSYWTGYGEQYFGPGTRLTVT.

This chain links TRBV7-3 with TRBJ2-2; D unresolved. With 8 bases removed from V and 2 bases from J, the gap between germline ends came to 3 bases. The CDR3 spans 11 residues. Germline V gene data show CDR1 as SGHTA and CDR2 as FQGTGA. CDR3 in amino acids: CASANTGELFF. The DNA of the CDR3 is TGTGCCAGCGCCAACACCGGGGAGCTGTTTTTT.

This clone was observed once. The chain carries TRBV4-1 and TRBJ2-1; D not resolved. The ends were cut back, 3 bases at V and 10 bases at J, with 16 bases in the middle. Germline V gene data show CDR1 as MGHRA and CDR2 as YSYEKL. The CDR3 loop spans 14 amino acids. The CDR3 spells CASSQAGRQYEQFF. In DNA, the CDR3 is TGCGCCAGCAGCCAGGCAGGCAGACAATACGAGCAGTTCTTC.

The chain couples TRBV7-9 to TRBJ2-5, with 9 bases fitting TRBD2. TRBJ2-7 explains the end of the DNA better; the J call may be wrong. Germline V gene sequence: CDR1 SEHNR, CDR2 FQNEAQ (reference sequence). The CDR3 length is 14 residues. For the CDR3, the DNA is TGTGCCAGCAGCTTTTTGACTAGCGGCTACGAGCAGTACTTC. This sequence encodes CASSFLTSGYEQYF.

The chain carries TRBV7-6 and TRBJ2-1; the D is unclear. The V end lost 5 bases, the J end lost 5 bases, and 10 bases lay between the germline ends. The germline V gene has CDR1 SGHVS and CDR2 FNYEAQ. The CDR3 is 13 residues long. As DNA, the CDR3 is TGTGCCAGCAGCCCCTCTAAGAACAATGAGCAGTTCTTC. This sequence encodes CASSPSKNNEQFF.

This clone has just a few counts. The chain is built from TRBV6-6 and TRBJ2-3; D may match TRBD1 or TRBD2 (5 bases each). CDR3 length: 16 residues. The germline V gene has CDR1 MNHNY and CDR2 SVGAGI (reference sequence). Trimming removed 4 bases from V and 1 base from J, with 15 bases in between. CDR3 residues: CASSFRRRGRTDTQYF. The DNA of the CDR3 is TGTGCCAGCAGTTTTCGGAGAAGGGGACGCACAGATACGCAGTATTTT.

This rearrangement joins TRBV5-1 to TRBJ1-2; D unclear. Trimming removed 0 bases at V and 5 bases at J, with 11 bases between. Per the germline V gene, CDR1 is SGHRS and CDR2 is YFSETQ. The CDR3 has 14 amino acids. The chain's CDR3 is CASSLGRNSYGYTF. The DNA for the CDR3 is TGCGCCAGCAGCTTGGGTAGGAACAGTTATGGCTACACCTTC.

CDR3 in DNA: TGTGCCAGCAGTGTTCAGAGCGGGGGTAACACCGGGGAGCTGTTTTTT. It codes for CASSVQSGGNTGELFF. The rearrangement links TRBV2 to TRBJ2-2, with TRBD2 identical over 8 bases. Germline CDR1 is SNHLY and CDR2 is FYNNEI. J gave up 2 bases and V 4 bases, and 6 bases lay outside the gene matches. The CDR3 runs 16 residues.